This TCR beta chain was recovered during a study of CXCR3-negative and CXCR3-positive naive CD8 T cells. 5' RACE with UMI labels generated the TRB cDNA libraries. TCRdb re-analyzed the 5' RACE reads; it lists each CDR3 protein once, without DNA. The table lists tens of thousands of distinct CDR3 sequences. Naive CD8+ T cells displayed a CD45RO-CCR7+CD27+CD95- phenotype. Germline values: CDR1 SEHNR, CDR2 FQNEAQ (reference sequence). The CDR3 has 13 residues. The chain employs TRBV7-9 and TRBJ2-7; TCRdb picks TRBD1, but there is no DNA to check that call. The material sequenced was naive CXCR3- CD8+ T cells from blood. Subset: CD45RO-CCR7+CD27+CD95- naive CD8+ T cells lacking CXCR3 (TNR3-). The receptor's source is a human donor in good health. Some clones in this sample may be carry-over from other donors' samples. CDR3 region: CASSQLDSHEQYF.